This is a list of T cell receptor beta chains from one sample in a study of OX40 agonist ivuxolimab in advanced cancers. The table came from immunoSEQ multiplex PCR; TCRdb's copy has only in-frame clones and leaves some out. The sample includes tens of thousands of clones, less than 90% of them seen just once. Sequenced here: CD4+ or CD8+ T cells sorted from blood, sampled in a trial of the OX40 agonist ivuxolimab. The receptors were sampled from an adult with an advanced solid tumor such as melanoma, head and neck, liver or kidney cancer. CDR3s include the opening cysteine and the closing phenylalanine or tryptophan. The D gene is left open where the match is weak. Where a row states a size, it is once, few, many or the class of an expanded clone; other rows omit it.

J gene: TRBJ1-3; V gene: TRBV6-4; D gene: NA; clone size: NA; CDR3 DNA: TGTGCCTCCACTGGAAACACCATATATTTT; CDR3 protein: CASTGNTIYF
J gene: TRBJ2-1; V gene: TRBV9; D gene: TRBD2; clone size: NA; CDR3 DNA: TGTGCCAGCAGCGCCCGGGTAGTAGCGGGGGGTGAGCAGTTCTTC; CDR3 protein: CASSARVVAGGEQFF
J gene: TRBJ1-1; V gene: TRBV6-1; D gene: TRBD1; clone size: NA; CDR3 DNA: TGTGCCAGCAGTGAACCCGGACAGGGGCGACAAGCTTTCTTT; CDR3 protein: CASSEPGQGRQAFF
J gene: TRBJ2-7; V gene: TRBV6-5; D gene: TRBD2; clone size: NA; CDR3 DNA: TGTGCCAGCAGGGGACTAGCGGGGGGATCCTACGAGCAGTACTTC; CDR3 protein: CASRGLAGGSYEQYF
J gene: TRBJ2-7; V gene: TRBV5-6; D gene: NA; clone size: NA; CDR3 DNA: TGTGCCAGCAGCTTAAGCTTGACTTACGAGCAGTACTTC; CDR3 protein: CASSLSLTYEQYF
J gene: TRBJ2-1; V gene: TRBV9; D gene: TRBD2; clone size: NA; CDR3 DNA: TGTGCCAGCGCACGGTCTAGCGGCTCCTACAATGAGCAGTTCTTC; CDR3 protein: CASARSSGSYNEQFF
J gene: TRBJ1-1; V gene: TRBV10-2; D gene: NA; clone size: NA; CDR3 DNA: TGCGCCAGCAGTGTTCAGGGAGGGAACACTGAAGCTTTCTTT; CDR3 protein: CASSVQGGNTEAFF
J gene: TRBJ1-3; V gene: TRBV19; D gene: NA; clone size: NA; CDR3 DNA: TGTGCCAGTAGGCCTCAGGGAAGCTCTGGAAACACCATATATTTT; CDR3 protein: CASRPQGSSGNTIYF
J gene: TRBJ1-1; V gene: TRBV29-1; D gene: NA; clone size: NA; CDR3 DNA: TGCAGCGGCGATGCGAACACTGAAGCTTTCTTT; CDR3 protein: CSGDANTEAFF
J gene: TRBJ2-3; V gene: TRBV2; D gene: TRBD2; clone size: NA; CDR3 DNA: TGTGCCAGCAGTGAAACTAGCGGGGTCACAGATACGCAGTATTTT; CDR3 protein: CASSETSGVTDTQYF
J gene: TRBJ2-3; V gene: TRBV6-6; D gene: NA; clone size: NA; CDR3 DNA: TGTGCCAGCAGTTCCGGGACCCTGGGCACAGATACGCAGTATTTT; CDR3 protein: CASSSGTLGTDTQYF
J gene: TRBJ2-7; V gene: TRBV28; D gene: TRBD2; clone size: NA; CDR3 DNA: TGTGCCAGCAGTTTATCATCTAGCGGGGGATCCTACGAGCAGTACTTC; CDR3 protein: CASSLSSSGGSYEQYF
J gene: TRBJ2-1; V gene: TRBV7-3; D gene: NA; clone size: NA; CDR3 DNA: TGTGCCAGCAGCTTCCAACCGAGCTCCTACAATGAGCAGTTCTTC; CDR3 protein: CASSFQPSSYNEQFF
J gene: TRBJ1-2; V gene: TRBV7-8; D gene: NA; clone size: NA; CDR3 DNA: TGTGCCAGCAGCTTAACTGTAGCCCATGGATATGGCTACACCTTC; CDR3 protein: CASSLTVAHGYGYTF
J gene: TRBJ2-4; V gene: TRBV28; D gene: NA; clone size: NA; CDR3 DNA: TGTGCCAGCAGTTTACGCGGGACAGCCAAAAACATTCAGTACTTC; CDR3 protein: CASSLRGTAKNIQYF
J gene: TRBJ1-4; V gene: TRBV27; D gene: NA; clone size: NA; CDR3 DNA: TGTGCCAGCAGTTTATTTGTGTCGGCAGGTCGGGAAAAACTGTTTTTT; CDR3 protein: CASSLFVSAGREKLFF
J gene: TRBJ1-1; V gene: TRBV29-1; D gene: TRBD1; clone size: NA; CDR3 DNA: TGCAGCGTTGTGGACAGGGTATTCTCTGAAGCTTTCTTT; CDR3 protein: CSVVDRVFSEAFF
J gene: TRBJ1-1; V gene: TRBV11-2; D gene: NA; clone size: NA; CDR3 DNA: TGTGCCAGCAGCTCTTCTGAAAACACTGAAGCTTTCTTT; CDR3 protein: CASSSSENTEAFF
J gene: TRBJ1-4; V gene: TRBV27; D gene: NA; clone size: NA; CDR3 DNA: TGTGCCAGCAGTCCGGGGGCGATTCGGAATGAAAAACTGTTTTTT; CDR3 protein: CASSPGAIRNEKLFF
J gene: TRBJ2-1; V gene: TRBV29-1; D gene: NA; clone size: NA; CDR3 DNA: TGCAGCTCCAGGACAGCGGGCTACAATGAGCAGTTCTTC; CDR3 protein: CSSRTAGYNEQFF
J gene: TRBJ2-7; V gene: TRBV6-5; D gene: TRBD2; clone size: NA; CDR3 DNA: TGTGCCAGCAGTTCACAGCAACTAGCGCCAAGGGGTAAGCAGTACTTC; CDR3 protein: CASSSQQLAPRGKQYF
J gene: TRBJ1-2; V gene: TRBV25-1; D gene: NA; clone size: NA; CDR3 DNA: TGTGCCAGCAGTGAAAAGGGCAGAAACTATGGCTACACCTTC; CDR3 protein: CASSEKGRNYGYTF
J gene: TRBJ2-3; V gene: TRBV29-1; D gene: TRBD2; clone size: NA; CDR3 DNA: TGCAGCGTTCCTAGCGGGGGATCCGTCACAGATACGCAGTATTTT; CDR3 protein: CSVPSGGSVTDTQYF
J gene: TRBJ2-7; V gene: TRBV7-9; D gene: TRBD2; clone size: NA; CDR3 DNA: TGTGCCAGCGGGGGTACTAGCGGATCCTACGAGCAGTACTTC; CDR3 protein: CASGGTSGSYEQYF
J gene: TRBJ1-4; V gene: TRBV2; D gene: NA; clone size: NA; CDR3 DNA: TGTGCCAGCAGTGAAGGGCAGTTTAATGAAAAACTGTTTTTT; CDR3 protein: CASSEGQFNEKLFF
J gene: TRBJ1-6; V gene: TRBV19; D gene: NA; clone size: NA; CDR3 DNA: TGTGCCAGTAGTATAGGGAGCCACAGCTCCGGTAATTCACCCCTCCACTTT; CDR3 protein: CASSIGSHSSGNSPLHF
J gene: TRBJ2-7; V gene: TRBV29-1; D gene: TRBD1; clone size: NA; CDR3 DNA: TGCAGCGTTGGGGACAGAACCTACGAGCAGTACTTC; CDR3 protein: CSVGDRTYEQYF
J gene: TRBJ2-6; V gene: TRBV5-1; D gene: NA; clone size: NA; CDR3 DNA: TGCGCCAGCAGCCTAGGACAGCTCTCTGGGGCCAACGTCCTGACTTTC; CDR3 protein: CASSLGQLSGANVLTF
J gene: TRBJ2-3; V gene: TRBV2; D gene: TRBD2; clone size: NA; CDR3 DNA: TGTGCCAGCAGTGATGCTAGCGGGAGTGTCGATACGCAGTATTTT; CDR3 protein: CASSDASGSVDTQYF
J gene: TRBJ2-2; V gene: TRBV5-4; D gene: TRBD2; clone size: NA; CDR3 DNA: TGTGCCACCATAGCGGGAGGGCCGAACGGGGAGCTGTTTTTT; CDR3 protein: CATIAGGPNGELFF
J gene: TRBJ2-2; V gene: TRBV6-6; D gene: NA; clone size: NA; CDR3 DNA: TGTGCCAGCCAATCGCGGGCGTCGAACACCGGGGAGCTGTTTTTT; CDR3 protein: CASQSRASNTGELFF
J gene: TRBJ2-1; V gene: TRBV28; D gene: NA; clone size: few; CDR3 DNA: TGTGCCAGCAGCCCGACAGGGAGGGACAATGAGCAGTTCTTC; CDR3 protein: CASSPTGRDNEQFF
J gene: TRBJ1-2; V gene: TRBV6-5; D gene: NA; clone size: NA; CDR3 DNA: TGTGCCAGCAGTTCAATTGGTGGCGGGGGCGAACGTGGCTACACCTTC; CDR3 protein: CASSSIGGGGERGYTF
J gene: TRBJ2-2; V gene: TRBV7-3; D gene: TRBD1; clone size: NA; CDR3 DNA: TGTGCCAGCAGCCCAAACAGGGGGCTTAACACCGGGGAGCTGTTTTTT; CDR3 protein: CASSPNRGLNTGELFF
J gene: TRBJ1-2; V gene: TRBV6-6; D gene: NA; clone size: NA; CDR3 DNA: TGTGCCAGCAGTTCGGACAATTCAAACTATGGCTACACCTTC; CDR3 protein: CASSSDNSNYGYTF
J gene: TRBJ1-1; V gene: TRBV11-2; D gene: NA; clone size: NA; CDR3 DNA: TGTGCCAGCAGCTTAGCGGGGTTGGGCACTGAAGCTTTCTTT; CDR3 protein: CASSLAGLGTEAFF
J gene: TRBJ1-5; V gene: TRBV15; D gene: NA; clone size: NA; CDR3 DNA: TGTGCCACCAGCAGAGGGAGAGGCAATCAGCCCCAGCATTTT; CDR3 protein: CATSRGRGNQPQHF
J gene: TRBJ1-5; V gene: TRBV28; D gene: NA; clone size: NA; CDR3 DNA: TGTGCCAGCAGTTTAACACCGGGGGATCAGCCCCAGCATTTT; CDR3 protein: CASSLTPGDQPQHF